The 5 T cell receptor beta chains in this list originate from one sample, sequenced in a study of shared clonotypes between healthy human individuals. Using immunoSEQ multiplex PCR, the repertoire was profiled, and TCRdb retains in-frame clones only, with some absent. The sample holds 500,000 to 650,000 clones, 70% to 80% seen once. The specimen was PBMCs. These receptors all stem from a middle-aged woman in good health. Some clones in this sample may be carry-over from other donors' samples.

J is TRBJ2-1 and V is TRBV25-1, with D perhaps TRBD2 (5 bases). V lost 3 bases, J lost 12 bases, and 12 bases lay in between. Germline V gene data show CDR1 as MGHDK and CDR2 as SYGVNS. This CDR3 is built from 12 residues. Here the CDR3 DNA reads TGTGCCAGCAGTGACTTTGGGGAGACGCAGTTCTTC. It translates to CASSDFGETQFF. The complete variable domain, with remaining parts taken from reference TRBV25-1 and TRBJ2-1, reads EADIYQTPRYLVIGTGKKITLECSQTMGHDKMYWYQQDPGMELHLIHYSYGVNSTEKGDLSSESTVSRIRTEHFPLTLESARPSHTSQYLCASSDFGETQFFGPGTRLTVL.

The CDR3 bases are TGTGCCAGCAGCCCCCGGGACCCTACCTACGAGCAGTACTTC. This sequence encodes CASSPRDPTYEQYF. V is TRBV5-4 and J is TRBJ2-7; D is possibly TRBD1 or TRBD2 (5 bases each). The CDR3 runs to 14 residues. V shed 4 bases and J shed 2 bases, with 13 bases lying between them. Germline V gene data show CDR1 as SGHNT and CDR2 as YYREEE (reference sequence).

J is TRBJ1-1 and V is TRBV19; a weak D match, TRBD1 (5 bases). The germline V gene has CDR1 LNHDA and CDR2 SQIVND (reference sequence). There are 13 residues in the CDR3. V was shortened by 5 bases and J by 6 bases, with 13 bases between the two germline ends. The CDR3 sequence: CASSAQGIAEAFF. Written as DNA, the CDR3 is TGTGCCAGTAGTGCTCAGGGTATCGCTGAAGCTTTCTTT.

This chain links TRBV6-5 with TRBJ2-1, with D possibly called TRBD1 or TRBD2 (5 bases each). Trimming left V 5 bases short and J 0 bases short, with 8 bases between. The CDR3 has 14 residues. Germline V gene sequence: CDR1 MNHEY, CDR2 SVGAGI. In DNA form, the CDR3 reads TGTGCCAGCAGTAGGGACGGCTCCTACAATGAGCAGTTCTTC. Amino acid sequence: CASSRDGSYNEQFF.

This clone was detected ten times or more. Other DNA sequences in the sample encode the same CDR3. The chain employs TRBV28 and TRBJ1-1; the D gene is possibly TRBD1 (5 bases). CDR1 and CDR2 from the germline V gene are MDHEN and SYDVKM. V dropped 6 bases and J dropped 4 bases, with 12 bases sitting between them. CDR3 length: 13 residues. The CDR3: CASRAQGSTEAFF. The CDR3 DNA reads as TGTGCCAGCAGGGCCCAGGGATCCACTGAAGCTTTCTTT.